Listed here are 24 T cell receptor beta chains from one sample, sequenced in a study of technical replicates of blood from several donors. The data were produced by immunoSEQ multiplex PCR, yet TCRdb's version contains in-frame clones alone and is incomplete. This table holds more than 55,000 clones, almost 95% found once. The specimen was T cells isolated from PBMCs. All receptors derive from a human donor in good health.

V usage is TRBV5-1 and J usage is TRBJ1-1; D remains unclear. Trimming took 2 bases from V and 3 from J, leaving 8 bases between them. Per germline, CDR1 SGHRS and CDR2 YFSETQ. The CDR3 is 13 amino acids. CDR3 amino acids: CASSFTADTEAFF. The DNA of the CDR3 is TGCGCCAGCAGCTTTACAGCAGACACTGAAGCTTTCTTT. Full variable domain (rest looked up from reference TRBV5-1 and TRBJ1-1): KAGVTQTPRYLIKTRGQQVTLSCSPISGHRSVSWYQQTPGQGLQFLFEYFSETQRNKGNFPGRFSGRQFSNSRSEMNVSTLELGDSALYLCASSFTADTEAFFGQGTRLTVV.

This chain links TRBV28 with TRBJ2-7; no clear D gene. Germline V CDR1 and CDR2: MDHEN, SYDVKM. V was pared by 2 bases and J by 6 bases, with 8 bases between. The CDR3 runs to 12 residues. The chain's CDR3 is CASSLTVGEQYF. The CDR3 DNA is TGTGCCAGCAGTTTAACTGTCGGCGAGCAGTACTTC.

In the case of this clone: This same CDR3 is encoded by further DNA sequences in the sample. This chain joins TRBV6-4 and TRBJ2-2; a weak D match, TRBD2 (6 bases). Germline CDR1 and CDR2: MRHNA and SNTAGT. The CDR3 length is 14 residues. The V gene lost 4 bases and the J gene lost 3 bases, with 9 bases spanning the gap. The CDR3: CASSGTGDTGELFF. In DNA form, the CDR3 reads TGTGCCAGCAGTGGAACGGGAGACACCGGGGAGCTGTTTTTT.

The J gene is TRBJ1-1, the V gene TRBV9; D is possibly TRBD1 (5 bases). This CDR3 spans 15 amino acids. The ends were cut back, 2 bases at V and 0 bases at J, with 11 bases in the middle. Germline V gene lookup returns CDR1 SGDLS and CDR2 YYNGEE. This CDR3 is CASSVTGDMNTEAFF. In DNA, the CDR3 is TGTGCCAGCAGCGTTACAGGAGACATGAACACTGAAGCTTTCTTT.

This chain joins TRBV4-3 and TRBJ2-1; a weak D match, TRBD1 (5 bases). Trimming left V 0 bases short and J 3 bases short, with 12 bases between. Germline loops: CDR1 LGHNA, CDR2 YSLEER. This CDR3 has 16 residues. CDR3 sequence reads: CASSQDRANYYNEQFF. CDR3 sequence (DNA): TGCGCCAGCAGCCAAGACAGGGCCAATTACTACAATGAGCAGTTCTTC.

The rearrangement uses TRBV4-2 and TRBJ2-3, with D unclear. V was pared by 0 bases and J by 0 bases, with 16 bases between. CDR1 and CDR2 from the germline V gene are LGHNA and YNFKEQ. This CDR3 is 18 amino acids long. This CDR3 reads CASSQEKAALSSTDTQYF. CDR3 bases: TGTGCCAGCAGCCAAGAAAAGGCGGCCCTCTCTAGCACAGATACGCAGTATTTT.

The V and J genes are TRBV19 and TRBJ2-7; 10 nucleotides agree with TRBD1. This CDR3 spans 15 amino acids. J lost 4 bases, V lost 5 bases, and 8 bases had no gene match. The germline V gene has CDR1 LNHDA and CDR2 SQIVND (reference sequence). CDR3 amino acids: CASSFPRTGGYEQYF. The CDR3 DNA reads TGTGCCAGTAGTTTCCCCCGGACAGGGGGATACGAGCAGTACTTC. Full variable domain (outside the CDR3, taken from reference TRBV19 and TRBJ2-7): DGGITQSPKYLFRKEGQNVTLSCEQNLNHDAMYWYRQDPGQGLRLIYYSQIVNDFQKGDIAEGYSVSREKKESFPLTVTSAQKNPTAFYLCASSFPRTGGYEQYFGPGTRLTVT.

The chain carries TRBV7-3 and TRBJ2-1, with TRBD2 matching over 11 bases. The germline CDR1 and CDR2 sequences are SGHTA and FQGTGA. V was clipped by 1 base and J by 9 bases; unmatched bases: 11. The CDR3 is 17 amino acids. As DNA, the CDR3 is TGTGCCAGCAGCTTAAAGCTAGCGGGAGGAGTTCGTAGTGAGCAGTTCTTC. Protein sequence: CASSLKLAGGVRSEQFF.

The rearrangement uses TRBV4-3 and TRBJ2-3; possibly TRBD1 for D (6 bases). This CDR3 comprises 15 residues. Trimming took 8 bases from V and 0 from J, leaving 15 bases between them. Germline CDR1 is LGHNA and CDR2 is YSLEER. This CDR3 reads CASCPRQGSTDTQYF. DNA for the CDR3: TGCGCCAGCTGCCCTAGGCAGGGGAGCACAGATACGCAGTATTTT.

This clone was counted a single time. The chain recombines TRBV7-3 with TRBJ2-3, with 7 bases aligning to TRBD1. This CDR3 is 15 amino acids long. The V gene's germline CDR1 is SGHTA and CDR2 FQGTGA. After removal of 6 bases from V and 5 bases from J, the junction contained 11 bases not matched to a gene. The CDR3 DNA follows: TGTGCCAGCAGTCGAACAGGGGAGTCCGTAGATACGCAGTATTTT. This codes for CASSRTGESVDTQYF.

CDR3 sequence (DNA): TGTGCCAGCAGCTCAAACCAGGGTAGCTCCTACGAGCAGTACTTC. Protein product: CASSSNQGSSYEQYF. The V and J genes are TRBV7-3 and TRBJ2-7; tentatively, D is TRBD1 (5 bases). Between the trimmed V and J ends, which lost 4 bases and 0 bases, there was a span of 13 bases. Germline V gene lookup returns CDR1 SGHTA and CDR2 FQGTGA. The CDR3 is 15 amino acids.

The DNA for the CDR3 is TGTGCCAGTAGTACGAGGACTAGCGGGAGGAATGAGCAGTTCTTC. Its protein product is CASSTRTSGRNEQFF. The chain recombines TRBV19 with TRBJ2-1; 14 bases map to TRBD2. With V trimmed by 4 bases and J by 7 bases, 3 bases remained unmatched. The CDR3 runs to 15 residues. The germline gives CDR1 LNHDA, CDR2 SQIVND (reference sequence).

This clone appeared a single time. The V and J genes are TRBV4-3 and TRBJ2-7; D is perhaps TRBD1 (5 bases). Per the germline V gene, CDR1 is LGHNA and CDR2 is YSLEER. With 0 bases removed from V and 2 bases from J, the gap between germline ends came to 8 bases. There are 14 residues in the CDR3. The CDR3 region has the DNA TGCGCCAGCAGCCAAGATTGGGGCACCTACGAGCAGTACTTC. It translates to CASSQDWGTYEQYF.

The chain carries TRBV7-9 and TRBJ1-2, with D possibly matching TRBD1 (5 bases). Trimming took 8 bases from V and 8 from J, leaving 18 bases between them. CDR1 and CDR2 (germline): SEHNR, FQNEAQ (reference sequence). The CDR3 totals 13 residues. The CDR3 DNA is TGTGCCAGCGGTATAGCAGGGCGCGGCGGCTACACCTTC. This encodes CASGIAGRGGYTF. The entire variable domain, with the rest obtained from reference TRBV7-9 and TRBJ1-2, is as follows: DTGVSQNPRHKITKRGQNVTFRCDPISEHNRLYWYRQTLGQGPEFLTYFQNEAQLEKSRLLSDRFSAERPKGSFSTLEIQRTEQGDSAMYLCASGIAGRGGYTFGSGTRLTVV.

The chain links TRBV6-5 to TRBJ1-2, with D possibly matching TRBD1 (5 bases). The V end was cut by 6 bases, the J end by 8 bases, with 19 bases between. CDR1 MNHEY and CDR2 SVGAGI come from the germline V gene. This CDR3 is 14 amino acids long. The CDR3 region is CASSPHRQSLGYTF. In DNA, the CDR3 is TGTGCCAGCAGCCCCCATCGACAGAGCCTAGGCTACACCTTC.

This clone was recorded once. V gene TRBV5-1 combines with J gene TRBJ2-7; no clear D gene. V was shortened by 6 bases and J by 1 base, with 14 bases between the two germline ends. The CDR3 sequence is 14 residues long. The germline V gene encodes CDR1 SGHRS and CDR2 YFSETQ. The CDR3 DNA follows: TGCGCCAGCACCCCTCAGTCTGATTCCTACGAGCAGTACTTC. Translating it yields CASTPQSDSYEQYF.

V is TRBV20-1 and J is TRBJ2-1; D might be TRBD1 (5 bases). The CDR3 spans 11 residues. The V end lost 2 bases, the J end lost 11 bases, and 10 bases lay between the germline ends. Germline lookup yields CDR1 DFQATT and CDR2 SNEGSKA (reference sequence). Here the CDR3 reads CSARSQGQQFF. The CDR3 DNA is TGCAGTGCTAGAAGTCAGGGCCAGCAGTTCTTC.

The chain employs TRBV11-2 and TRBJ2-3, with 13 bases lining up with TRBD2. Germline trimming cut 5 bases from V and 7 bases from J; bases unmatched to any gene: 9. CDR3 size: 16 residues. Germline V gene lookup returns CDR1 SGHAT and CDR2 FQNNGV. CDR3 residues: CASSARLAGGTNTQYF. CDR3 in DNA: TGTGCCAGCAGCGCCCGACTAGCGGGAGGTACAAATACGCAGTATTTT.

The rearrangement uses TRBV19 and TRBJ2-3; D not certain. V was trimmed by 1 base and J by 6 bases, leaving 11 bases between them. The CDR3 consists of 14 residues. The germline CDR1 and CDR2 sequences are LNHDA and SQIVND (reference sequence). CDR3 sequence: CASSIVPTPDTQYF. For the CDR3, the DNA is TGTGCCAGTAGTATAGTCCCTACGCCCGATACGCAGTATTTT. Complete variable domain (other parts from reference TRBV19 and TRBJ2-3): DGGITQSPKYLFRKEGQNVTLSCEQNLNHDAMYWYRQDPGQGLRLIYYSQIVNDFQKGDIAEGYSVSREKKESFPLTVTSAQKNPTAFYLCASSIVPTPDTQYFGPGTRLTVL.

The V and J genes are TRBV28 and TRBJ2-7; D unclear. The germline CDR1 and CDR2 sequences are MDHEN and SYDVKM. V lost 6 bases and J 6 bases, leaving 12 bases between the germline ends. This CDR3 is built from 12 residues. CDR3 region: CASSPSIFEQYF. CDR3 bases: TGTGCCAGCAGCCCCTCTATATTCGAGCAGTACTTC.

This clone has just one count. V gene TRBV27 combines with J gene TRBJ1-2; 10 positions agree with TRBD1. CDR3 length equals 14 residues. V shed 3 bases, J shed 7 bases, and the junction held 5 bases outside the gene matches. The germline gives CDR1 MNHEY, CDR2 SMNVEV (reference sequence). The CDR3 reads CASSFGTGEGGYTF. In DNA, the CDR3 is TGTGCCAGCAGTTTCGGGACAGGGGAAGGTGGCTACACCTTC.

The CDR3 DNA reads TGTGCCAGCCGACCGGACTCAACTAATGAAAAACTGTTTTTT. Its translation: CASRPDSTNEKLFF. V usage is TRBV6-1 and J usage is TRBJ1-4; D is uncertain. The V and J ends lost 8 bases and 0 bases respectively, with 10 bases between them. The CDR3 has 14 residues. From germline, CDR1 is MNHNS and CDR2 SASEGT.

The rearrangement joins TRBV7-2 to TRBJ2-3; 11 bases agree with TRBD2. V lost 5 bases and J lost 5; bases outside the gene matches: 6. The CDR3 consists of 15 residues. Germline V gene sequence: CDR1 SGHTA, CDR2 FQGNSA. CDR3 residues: CASSLNSGRGDTQYF. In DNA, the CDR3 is TGTGCCAGCAGCCTGAATAGCGGGAGGGGAGATACGCAGTATTTT. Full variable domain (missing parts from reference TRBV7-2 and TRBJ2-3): GAGVSQSPSNKVTEKGKDVELRCDPISGHTALYWYRQSLGQGLEFLIYFQGNSAPDKSGLPSDRFSAERTGGSVSTLTIQRTQQEDSAVYLCASSLNSGRGDTQYFGPGTRLTVL.

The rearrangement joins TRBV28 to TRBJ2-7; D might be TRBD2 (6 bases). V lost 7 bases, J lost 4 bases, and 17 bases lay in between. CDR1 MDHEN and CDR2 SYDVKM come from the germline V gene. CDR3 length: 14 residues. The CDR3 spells CASKTGEENYEQYF. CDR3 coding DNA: TGTGCCAGCAAGACGGGAGAAGAAAATTACGAGCAGTACTTC.